The 15 T cell receptor beta chains below come from one sample, sequenced in a study of human T cells and chemical hapten exposure. Stated time point: patch test 1, 2 weeks after DPC sensitization. Treatment reported: therapeutic diphenylcyclopropenone sensitization with weekly scalp DPC. Each CDR3 protein gets one entry after TCRdb re-called the RACE reads with MiXCR. The sample contains fewer than 100,000 distinct CDR3 sequences, 12% of which appear only once. The starting material was whole blood, obtained in connection with sensitization to the hapten diphenylcyclopropenone (DPC). These receptors were obtained from a woman aged 40 to 50 with alopecia areata. Some clones in this sample may be carry-over from other donors' samples.

CDR3 nucleotides: TGTGCCAGCGGACGGCCTAACAGGACCCGGAGCTCCTACAATGAGCAGTTCTTC. Translating gives CASGRPNRTRSSYNEQFF. J is TRBJ2-1 and V is TRBV7-9; D is perhaps TRBD1 (5 bases). The V gene's germline CDR1 is SEHNR and CDR2 FQNEAQ (reference sequence). This CDR3 has 18 residues. Trimming took off 8 bases at V and 0 bases at J, with 23 bases between the two ends.

This clonotype was recorded at least ten times. CDR3 protein: CASSLTSGGDQPQHF. CDR3 nucleotide sequence: TGTGCCAGCAGCCTGACGTCCGGGGGGGATCAGCCCCAGCATTTT. The chain joins TRBV12-3 or TRBV12-4 to TRBJ1-5, with TRBD1 as a possible D gene (5 bases). The CDR3 extends over 15 amino acids. V was trimmed by 6 bases and J by 5 bases, leaving 17 bases between them.

This clonotype showed up many times. The CDR3 sequence is CASSLDTMSEQYF. The CDR3 nucleotides read TGTGCCAGCAGCTTAGACACCATGTCCGAGCAGTACTTC. V gene TRBV11-2 combines with J gene TRBJ2-7; D unclear. CDR3 length: 13 residues. Germline V lookup: CDR1 SGHAT, CDR2 FQNNGV. Trimming pared 0 bases from V and 6 bases from J, leaving 9 bases between.

In this sample, this clonotype turned up many times. The chain recombines TRBV7-3 with TRBJ2-2; D gene unclear. The CDR3 runs 16 residues. V was shortened by 1 base and J by 1 base, with 10 bases between the two germline ends. Germline CDR1 SGHTA, CDR2 FQGTGA. The CDR3 spells CASSLKLGRNTGELFF. Here the CDR3 DNA reads TGTGCCAGCAGCTTAAAGTTAGGCAGGAACACCGGGGAGCTGTTTTTT.

This clonotype was recorded a few times. The rearrangement uses TRBV9 and TRBJ1-1; 7 bases align to TRBD1. With 4 bases clipped from V and 0 bases from J, the junction kept 6 bases outside the gene matches. CDR1 SGDLS and CDR2 YYNGEE come from the germline V gene. The CDR3 is 15 amino acids. CDR3 sequence: CASSFAGTVNTEAFF. CDR3 sequence (DNA): TGTGCCAGCAGCTTTGCCGGGACAGTGAACACTGAAGCTTTCTTT.

This clonotype was counted ten times or more. The chain employs TRBV3-1 and TRBJ2-5; 8 bases align to TRBD2. The J segment lost 4 bases and the V segment lost 1 base, leaving 5 bases of the junction unmatched. The CDR3 consists of 15 residues. Germline loops: CDR1 LGHDT, CDR2 YNNKEL (reference sequence). In nucleotides, the CDR3 is TGTGCCAGCAGCCAAGTAGCGGGGACCCTAGAGACCCAGTACTTC. Its protein product is CASSQVAGTLETQYF.

This clonotype was seen ten or more times. In DNA form, the CDR3 reads TGTGCCAGCAGCTCAGGACTTAATTCACCCCTCCACTTT. This codes for CASSSGLNSPLHF. V gene TRBV7-3 combines with J gene TRBJ1-6; D unresolved. From germline, CDR1 is SGHTA and CDR2 FQGTGA. V lost 4 bases to trimming and J lost 6 bases, with 7 bases between them. This CDR3 is built from 13 residues.

The chain carries TRBV24-1 and TRBJ2-2; the match to TRBD1 covers 7 bases. With V trimmed by 3 bases and J by 4 bases, 7 bases remained unmatched. This CDR3 is built from 16 residues. CDR1 is KGHDR, CDR2 SFDVKD, per germline. Written as DNA, the CDR3 is TGTGCCACCAGTGATCCCCGACAGGGCGGCACCGGGGAGCTGTTTTTT. Residues: CATSDPRQGGTGELFF.

A few counts support this clonotype. This chain links TRBV6-5 with TRBJ2-6; a possible D gene is TRBD1 (6 bases). The CDR3 totals 15 residues. Germline CDR1 is MNHEY and CDR2 is SVGAGI. V lost 2 bases, J lost 2 bases, and 7 bases lay in between. CDR3 amino acids: CASSYAGAGANVLTF. The CDR3 DNA reads TGTGCCAGCAGTTACGCAGGGGCTGGGGCCAACGTCCTGACTTTC.

Ten or more counts support this clonotype. This sequence joins TRBV28 and TRBJ2-7, with 8 bases fitting TRBD1. Germline V lookup: CDR1 MDHEN, CDR2 SYDVKM. This CDR3 is 14 amino acids long. The ends lost 3 bases at V and 3 bases at J; junction bases unmatched: 4. The CDR3 nucleotides are TGTGCCAGCAGTTTGGGGACAGGCCGCTACGAGCAGTACTTC. Residues: CASSLGTGRYEQYF.

The gene calls are TRBV27 and TRBJ2-7; tentatively, D is TRBD2 (6 bases). The CDR3 has 14 residues. Germline V gives CDR1 MNHEY, CDR2 SMNVEV (reference sequence). Trimming took off 4 bases at V and 2 bases at J, with 12 bases between the two ends. This chain's CDR3 is CASSWSGEAYEQYF. CDR3 bases: TGTGCCAGCAGTTGGAGTGGGGAGGCCTACGAGCAGTACTTC.

A few counts support this clonotype. The V and J genes are TRBV28 and TRBJ2-7, with a tentative D call TRBD2 (6 bases). Germline assignment: CDR1 MDHEN and CDR2 SYDVKM. V lost 8 bases and J lost 6, with 11 bases in between. There are 11 residues in the CDR3. The CDR3 spells CASGLAAEQYF. CDR3 DNA: TGTGCCAGCGGATTAGCGGCCGAGCAGTACTTC.

The chain joins TRBV29-1 to TRBJ1-1; D might be TRBD1 (6 bases). The CDR3 extends over 15 amino acids. The V and J ends lost 4 bases and 3 bases respectively, with 18 bases between them. Germline V CDR1 and CDR2: SQVTM, ANQGSEA. Written as DNA, the CDR3 is TGCAGCGTTGGAGTGTGGGGGCGAGTGGACACTGAAGCTTTCTTT. Translated: CSVGVWGRVDTEAFF.

This clonotype was observed at least ten times. This sequence joins TRBV29-1 and TRBJ1-1; a possible D gene is TRBD1 (5 bases). Trimming took 2 bases from V and 0 from J, leaving 7 bases between them. Germline V gene data show CDR1 as SQVTM and CDR2 as ANQGSEA. The CDR3 consists of 13 residues. DNA for the CDR3: TGCAGCGTTGAAAGACAGTTGAACACTGAAGCTTTCTTT. This translates into CSVERQLNTEAFF.

This rearrangement joins TRBV28 to TRBJ2-7; D gene unclear. Between the trimmed V and J ends, which lost 2 bases and 2 bases, there was a span of 19 bases. Germline CDR1 reads MDHEN; CDR2 reads SYDVKM. The CDR3 sequence is 17 residues long. The DNA of the CDR3 is TGTGCCAGCAGTTTAGTTTCCTCGGCAGGTCCTGCCTACGAGCAGTACTTC. It yields the protein CASSLVSSAGPAYEQYF.